The rows below give T cell receptor beta chains drawn from one sample of a study of blood T cells in healthy people across ages. TCRdb used MiXCR to reprocess the 5' RACE reads, holding one entry per CDR3 protein. Of more than 650,000 distinct CDR3 sequences in the sample, around half were seen once. The sample taken for sequencing was blood. All receptors come from a man older than 75 in good health. Each CDR3 is given with its conserved first and last residue. D genes are given only for firm matches. Expanded clones get a size class; other rows say once, few or many, or leave the size out.

d_gene	abundance	j_gene	v_gene	CDR3aa	CDR3nt
TRBD2	NA	TRBJ2-1	TRBV6-2/TRBV6-3	CASRPKAGVGYNEQFF	TGTGCCAGCAGACCCAAAGCGGGAGTGGGCTACAATGAGCAGTTCTTC
TRBD2	NA	TRBJ2-5	TRBV9	CASGLAGESEETQYF	TGTGCCAGCGGATTAGCGGGAGAGAGTGAAGAGACCCAGTACTTC
NA	NA	TRBJ2-3	TRBV10-2	CASSGGRDYPTHRYAYF	TGCGCCAGCAGTGGGGGGCGAGACTATCCAACGCACAGATACGCGTATTTT
NA	NA	TRBJ1-1	TRBV27	CASSLSGPPNTEAFF	TGTGCCAGCAGTTTATCTGGACCCCCGAACACTGAAGCTTTCTTT
NA	NA	TRBJ1-2	TRBV6-4	CASSDGGPHHTF	TGTGCCAGCAGTGACGGGGGGCCTCACCACACCTTC
NA	once	TRBJ2-1	TRBV10-2	CASSELVAGRSSYNEQFF	TGCGCCAGCAGTGAGTTAGTCGCGGGTAGGAGCTCCTACAATGAGCAGTTCTTC
TRBD1	few	TRBJ2-6	TRBV2	CASIKDRGAGANVLTF	TGTGCCAGCATCAAAGACAGGGGGGCCGGGGCCAACGTCCTGACTTTC
NA	NA	TRBJ1-6	TRBV11-2	CASSLPLRGLHF	TGTGCCAGCAGCCTCCCTCTTCGGGGCCTCCACTTT
TRBD1	NA	TRBJ1-5	TRBV28	CASSTTGSGQPQHF	TGTGCCAGCAGCACGACAGGGTCTGGACAGCCCCAGCATTTT
NA	once	TRBJ1-2	TRBV6-1	CASSETGNIGAYGYTF	TGTGCCAGCAGTGAAACAGGGAATATTGGCGCCTATGGCTACACCTTC
NA	NA	TRBJ2-5	TRBV29-1	CSVKGGAETQYF	TGCAGCGTCAAAGGTGGCGCGGAGACCCAGTACTTC
NA	few	TRBJ2-5	TRBV30	CAWSAAFEQYF	TGTGCCTGGAGTGCGGCGTTTGAGCAGTACTTC
NA	few	TRBJ2-3	TRBV5-1	CASTTLQGTSTDTQYF	TGCGCCAGCACAACCCTCCAGGGCACTAGCACAGATACGCAGTATTTT
NA	NA	TRBJ2-7	TRBV28	CASSLDGTLIPYEQYF	TGTGCCAGCAGTTTGGATGGGACCCTAATCCCCTACGAGCAGTACTTC
TRBD2	NA	TRBJ2-7	TRBV20-1	CSAKGLAGGQYF	TGCAGTGCTAAGGGCCTAGCGGGAGGGCAGTACTTC
TRBD2	few	TRBJ2-7	TRBV28	CASSLGASGIYEQYF	TGTGCCAGCAGTTTGGGGGCTAGCGGGATATACGAGCAGTACTTC
NA	NA	TRBJ2-1	TRBV4-1	CASSPKVGGGTYNEQFF	TGCGCCAGCAGCCCCAAGGTCGGGGGCGGTACCTACAATGAGCAGTTCTTC
NA	NA	TRBJ2-4	TRBV6-1	CASSPRRESNPPGNIQYF	TGTGCCAGCAGTCCCAGGAGGGAGTCGAACCCCCCAGGGAACATTCAGTACTTC
TRBD2	NA	TRBJ2-7	TRBV20-1	CSARPYRLALLEQYF	TGCAGTGCTAGACCCTACCGACTAGCTCTTCTCGAGCAGTACTTC
TRBD2	NA	TRBJ2-7	TRBV27	CASSLLAGAYEQYF	TGTGCCAGCAGTCTACTAGCGGGAGCCTACGAGCAGTACTTC
TRBD1	NA	TRBJ2-3	TRBV28	CASSRQGDHPDTQYF	TGTGCCAGCAGTCGGCAGGGGGACCATCCAGATACGCAGTATTTT
NA	NA	TRBJ2-5	TRBV6-1	CASRRSTTGYGVETQYF	TGTGCCAGCAGGCGATCTACGACAGGCTACGGGGTGGAGACCCAGTACTTC
TRBD1	NA	TRBJ1-2	TRBV27	CASSLFDPGGLYGYTF	TGTGCCAGCAGTTTATTCGACCCAGGGGGCCTCTATGGCTACACCTTC
NA	NA	TRBJ1-2	TRBV5-8	CASSLGTGTGNYGYTF	TGTGCCAGCAGCCTTGGAACAGGGACCGGAAACTATGGCTACACCTTC
NA	few	TRBJ1-6	TRBV9	CASSTSNSPLHF	TGTGCCAGCAGTACCTCGAATTCACCCCTCCACTTT
TRBD2	NA	TRBJ2-3	TRBV2	CASRSGRASEILHRYAYF	TGTGCCAGCAGGAGCGGGAGGGCCTCAGAGATTTTGCACAGATACGCGTATTTT
TRBD2	NA	TRBJ2-5	TRBV4-2	CASSQQRGGTQYF	TGTGCCAGCAGCCAGCAACGGGGGGGGACCCAGTACTTC
NA	few	TRBJ2-1	TRBV20-1	CSASWDPGNEQFF	TGCAGTGCTAGCTGGGACCCGGGCAATGAGCAGTTCTTC
NA	NA	TRBJ1-1	TRBV20-1	CSAPDFGATEAFF	TGCAGTGCTCCCGACTTCGGGGCGACTGAAGCTTTCTTT
TRBD1	few	TRBJ1-2	TRBV20-1	CSAPDRALTGAYGYTF	TGCAGTGCTCCGGACAGGGCACTTACAGGGGCCTATGGCTACACCTTC
TRBD1	NA	TRBJ1-2	TRBV12-3/TRBV12-4	CASSLRDRAGGYTF	TGTGCCAGCAGTCTCCGGGACAGGGCAGGTGGCTACACCTTC
NA	few	TRBJ2-5	TRBV2	CASSERQKETQYF	TGTGCCAGCAGTGAACGGCAGAAAGAGACCCAGTACTTC
TRBD2	few	TRBJ2-5	TRBV7-2	CASSLDTSGRAGTQYF	TGTGCCAGCAGCTTAGATACTAGCGGGAGGGCCGGGACCCAGTACTTC
TRBD1	few	TRBJ2-7	TRBV2	CASSGTESYEQYF	TGTGCCAGTTCCGGGACAGAGAGCTACGAGCAGTACTTC
NA	NA	TRBJ1-3	TRBV13	CASRHRTARSGNTIYF	TGTGCCAGCAGACATAGGACGGCACGCTCTGGAAACACCATATATTTT
TRBD2	NA	TRBJ2-1	TRBV6-1	CATPRSCGSRWINEQFF	TGTGCCACCCCTCGATCTTGCGGGAGTAGGTGGATCAATGAGCAGTTCTTC
TRBD2	few	TRBJ2-4	TRBV3-1	CASSPSAGGINIQYF	TGTGCCAGCAGCCCTTCGGCGGGAGGGATAAACATTCAGTACTTC
NA	few	TRBJ2-7	TRBV6-5	CASGYYEQYF	TGTGCCAGCGGCTACTACGAGCAGTACTTC
NA	few	TRBJ2-4	TRBV2	CASNLLENIQYF	TGTGCCAGCAATCTCCTTGAAAACATTCAGTACTTC
NA	few	TRBJ2-1	TRBV6-6	CASSSSRLVWGNEQFF	TGTGCCAGCAGTTCGTCACGACTGGTCTGGGGTAATGAGCAGTTCTTC
TRBD2	NA	TRBJ2-7	TRBV3-1	CASSQARTSGSGGYEQYF	TGTGCCAGCAGCCAGGCCCGGACTAGCGGGAGCGGGGGCTACGAGCAGTACTTC
NA	few	TRBJ2-1	TRBV28	CASSWLRDSVKNEQFF	TGTGCCAGCAGCTGGCTCCGGGACTCAGTAAAGAATGAGCAGTTCTTC
NA	many	TRBJ2-5	TRBV29-1	CSVQMGANQETQYF	TGCAGCGTCCAAATGGGGGCTAACCAAGAGACCCAGTACTTC
NA	NA	TRBJ2-1	TRBV6-4	CASSESGAGVGEQFF	TGTGCCAGCAGTGAGTCTGGGGCAGGGGTTGGAGAGCAGTTCTTC
TRBD1	NA	TRBJ1-2	TRBV5-5	CASSLWGTGGSYGYTF	TGTGCCAGCAGCTTGTGGGGGACAGGGGGTAGCTATGGCTACACCTTC
NA	NA	TRBJ2-1	TRBV5-1	CASSLGQGKFLNEQFF	TGCGCCAGCAGCTTGGGGCAGGGGAAGTTCCTCAATGAGCAGTTCTTC
TRBD1	few	TRBJ1-1	TRBV10-3	CAISESSGGTEAFF	TGTGCCATCAGTGAGTCCTCAGGGGGCACTGAAGCTTTCTTT